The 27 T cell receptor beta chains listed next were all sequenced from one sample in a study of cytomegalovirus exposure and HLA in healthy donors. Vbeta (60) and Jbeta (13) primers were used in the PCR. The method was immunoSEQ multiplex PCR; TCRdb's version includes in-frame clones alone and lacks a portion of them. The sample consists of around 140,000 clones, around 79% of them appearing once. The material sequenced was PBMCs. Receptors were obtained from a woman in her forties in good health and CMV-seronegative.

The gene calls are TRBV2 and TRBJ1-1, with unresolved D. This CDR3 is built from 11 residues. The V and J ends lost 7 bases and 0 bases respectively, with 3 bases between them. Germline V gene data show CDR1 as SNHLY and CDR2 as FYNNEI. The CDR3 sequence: CASIMNTEAFF. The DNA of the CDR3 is TGTGCCAGCATCATGAACACTGAAGCTTTCTTT. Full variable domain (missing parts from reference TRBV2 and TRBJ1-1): EPEVTQTPSHQVTQMGQEVILRCVPISNHLYFYWYRQILGQKVEFLVSFYNNEISEKSEIFDDQFSVERPDGSNFTLKIRSTKLEDSAMYFCASIMNTEAFFGQGTRLTVV.

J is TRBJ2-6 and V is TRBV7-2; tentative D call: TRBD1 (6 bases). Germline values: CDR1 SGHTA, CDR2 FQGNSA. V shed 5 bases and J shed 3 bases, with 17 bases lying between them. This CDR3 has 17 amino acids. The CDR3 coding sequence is TGTGCCAGCAGCCGGGAAGCCCCAGGGGTTGGGGCCAACGTCCTGACTTTC. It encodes CASSREAPGVGANVLTF.

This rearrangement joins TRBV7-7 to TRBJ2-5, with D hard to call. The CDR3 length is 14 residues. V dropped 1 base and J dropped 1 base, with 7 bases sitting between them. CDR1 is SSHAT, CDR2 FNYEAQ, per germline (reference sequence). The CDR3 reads CASSLGHAQETQYF. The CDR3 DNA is TGTGCCAGCAGCTTAGGGCACGCCCAAGAGACCCAGTACTTC.

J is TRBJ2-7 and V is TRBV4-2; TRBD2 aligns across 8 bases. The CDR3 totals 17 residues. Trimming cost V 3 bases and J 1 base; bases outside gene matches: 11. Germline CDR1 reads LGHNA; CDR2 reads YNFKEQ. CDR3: CASSQVAGNLGSYEQYF. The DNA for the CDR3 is TGTGCCAGCAGCCAGGTAGCGGGGAATCTGGGGTCCTACGAGCAGTACTTC.

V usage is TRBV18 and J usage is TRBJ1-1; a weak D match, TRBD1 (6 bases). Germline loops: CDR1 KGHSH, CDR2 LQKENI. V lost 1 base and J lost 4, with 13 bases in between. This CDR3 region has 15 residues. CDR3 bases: TGTGCCAGCTCACCACTCACATCGACAGGCACTGAAGCTTTCTTT. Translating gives CASSPLTSTGTEAFF.

CDR3 nucleotides: TGTGCCAGCAGCTTGTCCCTTGGCCCCGGAGGGTCACCCCTCCACTTT. This encodes CASSLSLGPGGSPLHF. V and J are TRBV5-4 and TRBJ1-6; no clear D. The CDR3 length is 16 residues. Trimming cost V 1 base and J 10 bases, with 18 bases left between them. Looked up from germline, CDR1 is SGHNT and CDR2 is YYREEE (reference sequence).

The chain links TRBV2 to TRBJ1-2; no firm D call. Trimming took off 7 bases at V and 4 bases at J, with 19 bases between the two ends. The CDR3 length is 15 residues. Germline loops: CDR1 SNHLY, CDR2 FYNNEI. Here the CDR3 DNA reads TGTGCCAGCACCCTAAATCCGGACTTGCTCTATGGCTACACCTTC. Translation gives CASTLNPDLLYGYTF.

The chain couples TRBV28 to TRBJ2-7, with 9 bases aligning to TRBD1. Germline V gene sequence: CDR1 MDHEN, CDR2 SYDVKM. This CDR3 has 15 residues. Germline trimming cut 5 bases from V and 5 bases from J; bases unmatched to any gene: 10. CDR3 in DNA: TGTGCCAGCAGTCCTCCAGGGGACAGGGAGGACGAGCAGTACTTC. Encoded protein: CASSPPGDREDEQYF.

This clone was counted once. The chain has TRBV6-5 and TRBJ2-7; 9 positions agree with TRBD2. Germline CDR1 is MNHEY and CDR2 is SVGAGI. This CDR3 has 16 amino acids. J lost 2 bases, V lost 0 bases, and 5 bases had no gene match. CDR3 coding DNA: TGTGCCAGCAGTTACTCGTCTAGCGGGAACCCCTACGAGCAGTACTTC. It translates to CASSYSSSGNPYEQYF.

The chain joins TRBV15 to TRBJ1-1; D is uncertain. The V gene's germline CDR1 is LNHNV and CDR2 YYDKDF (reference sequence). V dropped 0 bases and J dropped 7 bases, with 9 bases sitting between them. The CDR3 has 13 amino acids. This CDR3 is CATSRDGAREAFF. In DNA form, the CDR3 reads TGTGCCACCAGCAGAGATGGAGCCCGTGAAGCTTTCTTT.

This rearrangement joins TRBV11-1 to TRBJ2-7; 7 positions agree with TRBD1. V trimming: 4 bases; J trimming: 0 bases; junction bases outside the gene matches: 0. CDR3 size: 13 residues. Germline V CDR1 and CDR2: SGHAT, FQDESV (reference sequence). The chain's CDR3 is CASSSGGSYEQYF. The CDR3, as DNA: TGTGCCAGCAGCTCAGGGGGCTCCTACGAGCAGTACTTC.

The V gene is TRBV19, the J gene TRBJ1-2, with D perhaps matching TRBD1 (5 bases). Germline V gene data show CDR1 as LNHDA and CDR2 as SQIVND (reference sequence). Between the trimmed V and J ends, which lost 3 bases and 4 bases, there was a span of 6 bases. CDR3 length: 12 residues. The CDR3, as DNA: TGTGCCAGTAGTATCACAGGCTATGGCTACACCTTC. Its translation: CASSITGYGYTF.

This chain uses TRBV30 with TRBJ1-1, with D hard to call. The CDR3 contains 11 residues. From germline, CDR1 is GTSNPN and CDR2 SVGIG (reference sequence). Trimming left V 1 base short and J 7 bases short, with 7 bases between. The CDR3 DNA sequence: TGTGCCTGGAGTGGCGGGCGTGAAGCTTTCTTT. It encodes CAWSGGREAFF.

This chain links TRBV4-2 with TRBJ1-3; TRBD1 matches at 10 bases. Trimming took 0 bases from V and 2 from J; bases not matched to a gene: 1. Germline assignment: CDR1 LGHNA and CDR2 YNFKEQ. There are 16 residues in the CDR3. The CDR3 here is CASSQEGTGAGNTIYF. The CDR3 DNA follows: TGTGCCAGCAGCCAAGAAGGGACAGGGGCTGGAAACACCATATATTTT.

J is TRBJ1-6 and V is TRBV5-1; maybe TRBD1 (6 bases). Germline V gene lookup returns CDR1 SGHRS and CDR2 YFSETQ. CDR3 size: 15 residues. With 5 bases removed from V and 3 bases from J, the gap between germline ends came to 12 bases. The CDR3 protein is CASSKRDIYNSPLHF. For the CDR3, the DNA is TGCGCCAGCAGTAAGCGGGACATCTATAATTCACCCCTCCACTTT.

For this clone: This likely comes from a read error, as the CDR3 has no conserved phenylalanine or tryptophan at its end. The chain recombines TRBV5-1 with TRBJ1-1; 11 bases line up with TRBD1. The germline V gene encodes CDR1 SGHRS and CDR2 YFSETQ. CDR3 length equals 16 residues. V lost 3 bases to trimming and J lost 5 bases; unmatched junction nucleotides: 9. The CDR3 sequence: CASSSGQGARRTEAFL. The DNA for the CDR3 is TGCGCCAGCAGCTCAGGACAGGGGGCGCGGCGGACTGAAGCTTTCCTT.

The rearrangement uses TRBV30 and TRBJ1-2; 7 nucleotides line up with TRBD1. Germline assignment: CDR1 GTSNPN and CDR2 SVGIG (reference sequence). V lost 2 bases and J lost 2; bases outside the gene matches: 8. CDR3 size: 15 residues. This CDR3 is CAWSWDSRPNYGYTF. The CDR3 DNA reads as TGTGCCTGGAGTTGGGACAGTCGCCCAAACTATGGCTACACCTTC.

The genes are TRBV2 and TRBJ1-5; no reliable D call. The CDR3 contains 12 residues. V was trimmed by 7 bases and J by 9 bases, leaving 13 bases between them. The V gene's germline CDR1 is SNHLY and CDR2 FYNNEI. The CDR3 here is CASTAGSGPQHF. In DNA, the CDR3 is TGTGCCAGCACCGCGGGATCAGGGCCCCAGCATTTT.

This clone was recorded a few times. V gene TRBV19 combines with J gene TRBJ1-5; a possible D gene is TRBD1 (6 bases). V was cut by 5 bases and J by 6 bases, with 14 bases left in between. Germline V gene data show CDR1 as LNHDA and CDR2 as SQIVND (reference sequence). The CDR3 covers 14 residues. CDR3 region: CASSDRPASQPQHF. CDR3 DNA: TGTGCCAGTAGTGACAGGCCCGCAAGTCAGCCCCAGCATTTT.

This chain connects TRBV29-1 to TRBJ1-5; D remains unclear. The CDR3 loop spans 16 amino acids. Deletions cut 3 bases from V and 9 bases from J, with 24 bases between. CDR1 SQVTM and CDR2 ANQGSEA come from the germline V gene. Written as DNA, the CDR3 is TGCAGCGTTGAGGTATCGCGGAACGGGGTGTTGGGGCCCCAGCATTTT. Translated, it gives CSVEVSRNGVLGPQHF.

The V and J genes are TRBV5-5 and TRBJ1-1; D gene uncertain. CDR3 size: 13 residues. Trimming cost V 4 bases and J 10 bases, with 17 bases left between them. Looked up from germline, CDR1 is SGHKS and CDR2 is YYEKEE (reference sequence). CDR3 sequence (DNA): TGTGCCAGCAGCCCAGATTATCAAGGGAGAGCTTTCTTT. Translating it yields CASSPDYQGRAFF.

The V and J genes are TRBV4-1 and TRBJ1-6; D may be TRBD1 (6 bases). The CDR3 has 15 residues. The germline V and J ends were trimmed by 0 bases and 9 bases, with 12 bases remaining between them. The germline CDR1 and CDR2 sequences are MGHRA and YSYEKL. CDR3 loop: CASSQDRGFTSPLHF. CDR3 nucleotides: TGCGCCAGCAGCCAAGATAGGGGGTTCACTTCACCCCTCCACTTT.

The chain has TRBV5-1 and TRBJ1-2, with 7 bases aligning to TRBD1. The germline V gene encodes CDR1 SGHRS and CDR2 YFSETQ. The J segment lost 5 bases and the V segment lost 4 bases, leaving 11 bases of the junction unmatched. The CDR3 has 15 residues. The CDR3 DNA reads TGCGCCAGCAGCGGGCTCGGACAGGCGCTTTATGGCTACACCTTC. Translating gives CASSGLGQALYGYTF.

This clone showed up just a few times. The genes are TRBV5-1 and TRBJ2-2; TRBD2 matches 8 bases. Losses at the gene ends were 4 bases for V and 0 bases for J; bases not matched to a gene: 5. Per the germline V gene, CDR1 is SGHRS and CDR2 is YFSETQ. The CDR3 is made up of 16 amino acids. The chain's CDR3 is CASSISGGANTGELFF. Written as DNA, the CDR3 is TGCGCCAGCAGCATCAGCGGGGGAGCGAACACCGGGGAGCTGTTTTTT.

The CDR3 sequence: CASSLGGGRGADTQYF. In nucleotides, the CDR3 is TGTGCCAGCAGCTTAGGCGGGGGTAGAGGAGCAGATACGCAGTATTTT. This chain links TRBV7-2 with TRBJ2-3, with TRBD2 identical over 7 bases. There are 16 residues in the CDR3. The ends lost 1 base at V and 4 bases at J; junction bases unmatched: 8. Germline lookup yields CDR1 SGHTA and CDR2 FQGNSA. Drawing the rest from reference TRBV7-2 and TRBJ2-3, the complete variable domain is GAGVSQSPSNKVTEKGKDVELRCDPISGHTALYWYRQSLGQGLEFLIYFQGNSAPDKSGLPSDRFSAERTGGSVSTLTIQRTQQEDSAVYLCASSLGGGRGADTQYFGPGTRLTVL.

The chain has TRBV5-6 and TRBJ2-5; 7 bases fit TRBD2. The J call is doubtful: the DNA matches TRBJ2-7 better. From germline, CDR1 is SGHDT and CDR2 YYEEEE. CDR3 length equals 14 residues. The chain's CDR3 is CASSLAGGTYEQYF. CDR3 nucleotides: TGTGCCAGCAGCTTGGCGGGGGGAACTTACGAGCAGTACTTC.

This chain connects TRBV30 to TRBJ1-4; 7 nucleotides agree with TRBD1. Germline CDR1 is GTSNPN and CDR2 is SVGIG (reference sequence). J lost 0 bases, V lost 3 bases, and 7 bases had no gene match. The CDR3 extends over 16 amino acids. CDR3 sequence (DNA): TGTGCCTGGAGCCCCGGGACAGCTTCAACTAATGAAAAACTGTTTTTT. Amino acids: CAWSPGTASTNEKLFF.